This T cell receptor beta chain appears in the sequencing data of a study of PD-L1 blockade in urothelial cancer (dated by TCRdb to 2015 to 2018). Background on the whole study: Every patient began therapy in 2014 and was given atezolizumab 1,200 mg intravenously every 3 weeks. About 90% of the 29 patients were males with bladder-origin urothelial cancer, and about 60% of the roughly 29 reported a prior smoking history. An ECOG performance status of 0 or 1 was recorded for the patients, and 0 to 3 prior chemotherapy regimens had been received by the patients. Blood samples were analyzed at 3 weeks after treatment start (second dose) and at 6 weeks after treatment start. Blood samples gave a median of about 130,000 T cells and tens of thousands of unique TCRs, with a median clonality of around 0.074. The study, an exploratory multi-omic analysis, examined somatic, immune and clinical correlates of response to PD-L1 blockade with atezolizumab in urothelial cancer. Pretreatment tumor samples, along with matched peripheral blood serially collected before and after atezolizumab treatment, were subjected to TCR sequencing. Durable clinical benefit meant progression-free survival longer than 6 months, and TCR features were also tested against progression-free and overall survival. In the same patients who had TCR sequencing, pretreatment tumors also underwent whole exome sequencing and RNA sequencing. Eight to ten patients achieved durable clinical benefit and some 21 did not. Pretreatment blood TCR-seq was available for about 27 patients, at least one posttreatment blood collection was obtained for around 25 patients, and tumor TCR-seq was available for around 25 patients.

Paper-wide results and their limitations: A pretreatment peripheral blood TCR clonality below the median was linked to improved progression-free and overall survival. At 3 weeks after the start of treatment, tumor-associated TCR clones in peripheral blood had expanded more in patients with durable benefit (n ≈ 20, p = 0.022). Because of the small sample size (n ≈ 29) and the many exploratory analyses performed, the results are intended to be regarded as hypothesis-generating.

The junction shows trimming of 5 bases on V and 4 bases on J, and the gene matches do not reach 4 bases of it. Taken from cysteine to phenylalanine, the CDR3 has 16 residues. Just the 48-base CDR3 DNA is kept, in frame starting at base 1. CDR1 and CDR2 are drawn from the germline V gene: SGHVS, FNYEAQ. The time point label of this sample denotes: peripheral blood 6 weeks after treatment start. A cohort of 25 to 30 patients with locally advanced or metastatic urothelial carcinoma, treated at Memorial Sloan Kettering on a trial protocol, was included. Peripheral blood mononuclear cells were collected pretreatment and during treatment, at between 1 and 8 total time points per patient. The Qiagen DNeasy Blood extraction kit was used to purify genomic DNA from total PBMCs and tumor samples. PBMCs were collected pretreatment and during treatment and were isolated and stored as previously described. Concerning this clone itself: This receptor's antigen is unknown. No much larger clone exists at a distance of one base, and base qualities are not known.

Each PCR received spiked-in synthetic TCR analog templates so that absolute template abundance could be estimated from read counts. The immunoSEQ assay was used to amplify TCRbeta CDR3 regions from genomic DNA with bias-controlled V and J gene primers. Rearranged TCRbeta segments were sequenced at approximately 20X coverage. The study's processing was this. Sequencing errors were corrected by clustering, and CDR3s were annotated against IMGT so that V, D and J genes could be assigned. Downstream analyses used only productive TCRbeta rearrangements and left out out-of-frame or stop-codon sequences. To compute clonality, Shannon entropy was normalized by the log of the number of unique productive sequences and then subtracted from one. Fisher's exact test with Benjamini-Hochberg correction, using a cutoff of adjusted p below 0.01, was how clones that differed between time points or between blood and tumor were identified. Entries here come from immuneACCESS through TCRdb and include only in-frame sequences with V and J called. Some clones fail to appear in such tables; in the studies checked, an unresolved V gene covers under half of the shortfall, and the cause of the remainder is unknown. V and J calls and clone size come straight from that table; D and trimming were deduced from the DNA. Present in this sample are 45,000 to 50,000 clones, roughly 80% of which were seen just once. The ten top clones hold 8.8% of the sample.

The receptor's source is a man aged 65 to 79 with urothelial cancer. The sequenced sample was PBMCs, obtained around atezolizumab (anti-PD-L1) treatment. The chain links TRBV7-6 with TRBJ2-2; TRBD2 matches 13 bases in the middle. The nucleotides read TGTGCCAGCAGCCCCGGACTAGCGGGAGTCACCGGGGAGCTGTTTTTT. This encodes CASSPGLAGVTGELFF. The CDR3, completed at both ends by the reference TRBV7-6 and TRBJ2-2 genes, gives the full variable domain GAGVSQSPRYKVTKRGQDVALRCDPISGHVSLYWYRQALGQGPEFLTYFNYEAQQDKSGLPNDRFSAERPEGSISTLTIQRTEQRDSAMYRCASSPGLAGVTGELFFGEGSRLTVL.